These 17 T cell receptor beta chains were all obtained from the same sample, sequenced in a study of blood T cell repertoires in COVID-19. The assay was immunoSEQ multiplex PCR, and TCRdb's table has in-frame clones only and misses some. The table records around 430,000 clones, around nine tenths of them present only once. The sample consisted of PBMCs or T cells enriched from blood (not recorded which). These receptors all stem from a woman between 45 and 65 years old who had recovered from COVID-19.

The V call is TRBV9, the J call TRBJ1-1; TRBD1 matches 7 bases. The ends lost 0 bases at V and 10 bases at J; junction bases unmatched: 6. CDR3 length: 13 residues. CDR1 and CDR2 from the germline V gene are SGDLS and YYNGEE. This CDR3 reads CASSVAGQAGAFF. The CDR3 region has the DNA TGTGCCAGCAGCGTAGCTGGACAGGCGGGAGCTTTCTTT.

In regard to this clone: Other DNA sequences in this specimen translate into the identical CDR3. The J gene is TRBJ1-5, the V gene TRBV7-2; no reliable D call. This CDR3 has 13 amino acids. Per the germline V gene, CDR1 is SGHTA and CDR2 is FQGNSA. Between the trimmed V and J ends, which lost 1 base and 4 bases, there was a span of 5 bases. Written as DNA, the CDR3 is TGTGCCAGCAGCTTAGACAGAAATCAGCCCCAGCATTTT. This gives the protein CASSLDRNQPQHF.

This chain uses TRBV4-1 with TRBJ1-6; maybe TRBD1 (5 bases). V shed 4 bases and J shed 9 bases, with 10 bases lying between them. The CDR3 has 13 residues. CDR1 and CDR2 from the germline V gene are MGHRA and YSYEKL. The CDR3 sequence: CASSPAGVSPLHF. The CDR3 nucleotides are TGCGCCAGCAGCCCGGCGGGGGTTTCACCCCTCCACTTT.

The gene calls are TRBV7-9 and TRBJ1-1; D ambiguous. The V gene's germline CDR1 is SEHNR and CDR2 FQNEAQ (reference sequence). The V end was cut by 5 bases, the J end by 1 base, with 11 bases between. The CDR3 consists of 14 residues. In DNA, the CDR3 is TGTGCCAGCAGCCCTTGGACTGAGAACACTGAAGCTTTCTTT. Protein sequence: CASSPWTENTEAFF.

The rearrangement links TRBV7-2 to TRBJ2-7; a weak D match, TRBD2 (7 bases). The germline V gene encodes CDR1 SGHTA and CDR2 FQGNSA. This CDR3 has 19 residues. Trimming removed 1 base from V and 2 bases from J, with 24 bases in between. CDR3 nucleotides: TGTGCCAGCAGCTTAGGGGATGGAGGGGGGCGGGGGCCCGCCTACGAGCAGTACTTC. Residues: CASSLGDGGGRGPAYEQYF.

The V gene is TRBV7-2, the J gene TRBJ1-5, with a possible D match to TRBD1 (5 bases). V lost 5 bases, J lost 2 bases, and 13 bases lay in between. The CDR3 loop spans 15 amino acids. CDR1 and CDR2 from the germline V gene are SGHTA and FQGNSA. CDR3 sequence reads: CASSHGGVGNQPQHF. DNA for the CDR3: TGTGCCAGCAGCCACGGGGGGGTCGGCAATCAGCCCCAGCATTTT.

This clone was seen just once. The chain couples TRBV30 to TRBJ2-2; a possible D gene is TRBD2 (5 bases). The germline V and J ends were trimmed by 3 bases and 2 bases, with 7 bases remaining between them. Germline-derived CDR1 and CDR2 are GTSNPN and SVGIG (reference sequence). This CDR3 has 13 residues. The CDR3 spells CAWSGVNTGELFF. The CDR3 bases are TGTGCCTGGAGCGGGGTAAACACCGGGGAGCTGTTTTTT.

The chain couples TRBV11-3 to TRBJ2-2; 8 nucleotides agree with TRBD1. The CDR3 spans 13 residues. The ends lost 8 bases at V and 3 bases at J; junction bases unmatched: 2. The germline V gene has CDR1 SGHNT and CDR2 YENEEA. The CDR3 protein is CASGQGDTGELFF. The CDR3 DNA sequence: TGTGCCAGCGGACAGGGAGACACCGGGGAGCTGTTTTTT. Full variable domain (remainder filled in from reference TRBV11-3 and TRBJ2-2): EAGVVQSPRYKIIEKKQPVAFWCNPISGHNTLYWYLQNLGQGPELLIRYENEEAVDDSQLPKDRFSAERLKGVDSTLKIQPAELGDSAVYLCASGQGDTGELFFGEGSRLTVL.

The chain is built from TRBV7-6 and TRBJ2-7, with D possibly TRBD1 on 6 matching bases. The CDR3 contains 15 residues. Trimming took off 1 base at V and 2 bases at J, with 12 bases between the two ends. Looked up from germline, CDR1 is SGHVS and CDR2 is FNYEAQ. CDR3 region: CASSLDAGQPYEQYF. CDR3 bases: TGTGCCAGCAGCTTAGATGCCGGACAGCCCTACGAGCAGTACTTC.

The V and J genes are TRBV30 and TRBJ1-3; 7 bases map to TRBD1. Germline trimming cut 5 bases from V and 0 bases from J; bases unmatched to any gene: 4. The CDR3 contains 14 residues. Germline V CDR1 and CDR2: GTSNPN, SVGIG (reference sequence). The CDR3 DNA sequence: TGTGCCTGGGGGGACAGTAACTCTGGAAACACCATATATTTT. This sequence encodes CAWGDSNSGNTIYF.

This chain joins TRBV6-5 and TRBJ2-1; D might be TRBD1 (5 bases). The ends were cut back, 9 bases at V and 9 bases at J, with 18 bases in the middle. CDR3 length: 13 residues. CDR1 and CDR2 (germline): MNHEY, SVGAGI. CDR3 region: CASTPPQGGEQFF. CDR3 bases: TGTGCCAGTACACCCCCCCAGGGTGGTGAGCAGTTCTTC.

This chain uses TRBV14 with TRBJ1-6, with D hard to call. CDR1 SGHDN and CDR2 FVKESK come from the germline V gene. Trimming pared 3 bases from V and 4 bases from J, leaving 10 bases between. The CDR3 is made up of 15 amino acids. CDR3 sequence (DNA): TGTGCCAGCAGCCACGGCGGGTTGTATAATTCACCCCTCCACTTT. Its translation is CASSHGGLYNSPLHF.

This clone was observed a handful of times. This chain uses TRBV2 with TRBJ1-2; D is uncertain. Germline V gene sequence: CDR1 SNHLY, CDR2 FYNNEI. The V gene lost 3 bases and the J gene lost 5 bases, with 13 bases spanning the gap. This CDR3 contains 14 residues. CDR3 in amino acids: CASSEFGRLYGYTF. CDR3 DNA: TGTGCCAGCAGTGAGTTCGGCAGGCTTTATGGCTACACCTTC. Based on the CDR3 plus reference TRBV2 and TRBJ1-2, the full variable domain is EPEVTQTPSHQVTQMGQEVILRCVPISNHLYFYWYRQILGQKVEFLVSFYNNEISEKSEIFDDQFSVERPDGSNFTLKIRSTKLEDSAMYFCASSEFGRLYGYTFGSGTRLTVV.

The chain links TRBV4-1 to TRBJ1-1, with D possibly being TRBD1 (5 bases). This CDR3 is 15 amino acids long. Trimming removed 4 bases at V and 0 bases at J, with 12 bases between. Germline lookup yields CDR1 MGHRA and CDR2 YSYEKL. CDR3 amino acids: CASSPLTGVNTEAFF. CDR3 DNA: TGCGCCAGCAGCCCTCTAACAGGCGTGAACACTGAAGCTTTCTTT.

V is TRBV7-2 and J is TRBJ1-6, with 9 bases fitting TRBD1. CDR3 length: 16 amino acids. Germline CDR1 reads SGHTA; CDR2 reads FQGNSA. V lost 5 bases, J lost 2 bases, and 4 bases stayed unmatched. CDR3 nucleotide sequence: TGTGCCAGCAGCCAGCACAGGGGGCCCTATAATTCACCCCTCCACTTT. It is translated as CASSQHRGPYNSPLHF.

This chain connects TRBV29-1 to TRBJ2-7, with D maybe TRBD2 (6 bases). This CDR3 has 13 residues. The V end was cut by 6 bases, the J end by 9 bases, with 21 bases between. Per the germline V gene, CDR1 is SQVTM and CDR2 is ANQGSEA. CDR3 bases: TGCAGCGTCATCGACGGCGGGGCCCTTGGGCAGTACTTC. This encodes CSVIDGGALGQYF.

This clone was observed at least ten times. J is TRBJ2-7 and V is TRBV27; 12 bases are a match to TRBD1. J lost 6 bases, V lost 6 bases, and 6 bases had no gene match. Germline V gives CDR1 MNHEY, CDR2 SMNVEV (reference sequence). This CDR3 spans 14 amino acids. CDR3 sequence: CASSSGTGGVEQYF. CDR3 in DNA: TGTGCCAGCAGCTCGGGGACAGGGGGCGTCGAGCAGTACTTC.